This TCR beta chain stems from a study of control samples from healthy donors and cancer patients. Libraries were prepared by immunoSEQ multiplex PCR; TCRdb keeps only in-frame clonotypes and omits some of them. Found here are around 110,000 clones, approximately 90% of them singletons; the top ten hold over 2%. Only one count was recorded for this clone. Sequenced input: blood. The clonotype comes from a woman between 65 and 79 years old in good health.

The CDR3 DNA is TGTGCCAGCTCAGCGATGGGGGAGCAGTACTTC. Translated, it gives CASSAMGEQYF. V usage is TRBV18 and J usage is TRBJ2-7; no reliable D call. The CDR3 spans 11 residues. Per germline, CDR1 KGHSH and CDR2 LQKENI. With 5 bases removed from V and 7 bases from J, the gap between germline ends came to 9 bases.